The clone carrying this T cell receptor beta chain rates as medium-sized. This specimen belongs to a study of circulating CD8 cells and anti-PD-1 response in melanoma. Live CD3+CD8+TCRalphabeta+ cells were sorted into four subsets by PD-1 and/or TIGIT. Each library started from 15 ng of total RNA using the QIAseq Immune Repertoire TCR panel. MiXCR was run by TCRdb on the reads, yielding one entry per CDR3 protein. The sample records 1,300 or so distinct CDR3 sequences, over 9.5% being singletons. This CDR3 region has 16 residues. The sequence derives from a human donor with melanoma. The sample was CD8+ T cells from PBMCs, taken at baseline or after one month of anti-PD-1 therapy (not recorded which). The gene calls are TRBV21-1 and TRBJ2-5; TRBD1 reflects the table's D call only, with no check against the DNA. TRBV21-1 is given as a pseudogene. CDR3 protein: CASSTQETGDQETQYF. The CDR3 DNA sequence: TGTGCCAGCAGCACCCAAGAGACAGGCGACCAAGAGACCCAGTACTTC.